These 8 T cell receptor beta chains were all obtained from the same sample, sequenced in a study of cytomegalovirus exposure and HLA in healthy donors. The primer mix had 60 Vbeta and 13 Jbeta primers. Method: immunoSEQ multiplex PCR; TCRdb's copy keeps in-frame clones and lacks some. Of about 81,000 clones listed, 77% were seen once; the top ten hold roughly 3%. Sequencing was done on a sample of PBMCs. The receptors shown here come from a man aged 50 or older in good health and CMV-seropositive.

The CDR3 loop reads CASSERGSSGANVLTF. CDR3 sequence (DNA): TGTGCCAGCAGTGAAAGGGGCAGCTCTGGGGCCAACGTCCTGACTTTC. The V gene is TRBV6-4, the J gene TRBJ2-6; TRBD1 might be the D (5 bases). V was shortened by 3 bases and J by 0 bases, with 9 bases between the two germline ends. Germline CDR1 MRHNA, CDR2 SNTAGT. The CDR3 length is 16 residues.

This clone was detected a few times. This chain links TRBV11-3 with TRBJ1-1; 7 bases align to TRBD1. This CDR3 is 14 amino acids long. The ends lost 5 bases at V and 0 bases at J; junction bases unmatched: 3. The germline V gene encodes CDR1 SGHNT and CDR2 YENEEA. The CDR3: CASSVQGVNTEAFF. The CDR3, as DNA: TGTGCCAGCAGCGTCCAGGGGGTGAACACTGAAGCTTTCTTT.

This chain links TRBV5-4 with TRBJ1-4; 12 bases match TRBD1. CDR3 length: 16 residues. V was pared by 2 bases and J by 7 bases, with 6 bases of the junction left unmatched. The germline V gene encodes CDR1 SGHNT and CDR2 YYREEE (reference sequence). The CDR3 loop is CASSFDGTGGGEKLFF. In DNA, the CDR3 is TGTGCCAGCAGCTTTGATGGGACAGGGGGCGGTGAAAAACTGTTTTTT.

J is TRBJ2-2 and V is TRBV11-2; tentatively, D is TRBD1 (6 bases). Germline-derived CDR1 and CDR2 are SGHAT and FQNNGV. V lost 1 base and J 10 bases, leaving 16 bases between the germline ends. This CDR3 has 15 residues. The CDR3 is CASSLGAQGRVELFF. Written as DNA, the CDR3 is TGTGCCAGCAGCTTAGGGGCCCAGGGGCGGGTGGAGCTGTTTTTT.

This sequence joins TRBV30 and TRBJ1-2; D remains unclear. The germline gives CDR1 GTSNPN, CDR2 SVGIG (reference sequence). Trimming stripped 0 bases from V and 7 bases from J, with 15 bases between. This CDR3 region has 14 residues. The CDR3: CAWSVLFGGSGYTF. The DNA for the CDR3 is TGTGCCTGGAGTGTACTGTTCGGAGGGAGTGGCTACACCTTC.

This chain joins TRBV12-5 and TRBJ2-6, with D possibly matching TRBD2 (6 bases). Germline CDR1 LGHNT, CDR2 FRNRAP. V was pared by 3 bases and J by 1 base, with 16 bases between. This CDR3 has 18 residues. The CDR3 DNA follows: TGTGCTAGTGGTTTCCCCCGGGGACTCAGGTCTGGGGCCAACGTCCTGACTTTC. Its translation is CASGFPRGLRSGANVLTF. Supplemented by reference TRBV12-5 and TRBJ2-6, the full variable domain reads DARVTQTPRHKVTEMGQEVTMRCQPILGHNTVFWYRQTMMQGLELLAYFRNRAPLDDSGMPKDRFSAEMPDATLATLKIQPSEPRDSAVYFCASGFPRGLRSGANVLTFGAGSRLTVL.

The chain is built from TRBV6-5 and TRBJ1-2, with 7 bases fitting TRBD1. Germline trimming cut 6 bases from V and 4 bases from J; bases unmatched to any gene: 8. The CDR3 is made up of 14 amino acids. Germline V gene lookup returns CDR1 MNHEY and CDR2 SVGAGI. The CDR3 region is CASRENTGAYGYTF. As DNA, the CDR3 is TGTGCCAGCAGGGAAAATACAGGGGCCTATGGCTACACCTTC.

This clone showed up just a few times. This rearrangement joins TRBV5-4 to TRBJ2-7, with 7 bases that match TRBD2. V lost 0 bases to trimming and J lost 9 bases; unmatched junction nucleotides: 3. The CDR3 sequence is 12 residues long. From germline, CDR1 is SGHNT and CDR2 YYREEE (reference sequence). In DNA, the CDR3 is TGTGCCAGCAGCTTGGCGGGGGGTTGGCAGTACTTC. Its translation: CASSLAGGWQYF. The full variable domain, in which reference TRBV5-4 and TRBJ2-7 provide the parts outside the CDR3, is ETGVTQSPTHLIKTRGQQVTLRCSSQSGHNTVSWYQQALGQGPQFIFQYYREEENGRGNFPPRFSGLQFPNYSSELNVNALELDDSALYLCASSLAGGWQYFGPGTRLTVT.